This T cell receptor beta chain was documented in a study of blood T cell repertoires in COVID-19. The CDR3 is 20 amino acids. The V segment lost 3 bases and the J segment 0 bases; nucleotides outside the gene matches: 15. Germline V lookup: CDR1 SGHDN, CDR2 FVKESK. TCRdb's table, derived via immunoSEQ multiplex PCR, lists solely in-frame clones and lacks some. Among 110,000 to 150,000 clones listed, approximately 80% were seen once. The sample taken for sequencing was peripheral blood. The J gene is TRBJ1-5, the V gene TRBV14; TRBD1 agrees at 9 bases. This TCR was recovered from a man aged 60 to 69 with active or convalescent COVID-19. In DNA form, the CDR3 reads TGTGCCAGCAGCCACCCCGGCAAGGGACAGGGCCTCCTTAGCAATCAGCCCCAGCATTTT. This gives the protein CASSHPGKGQGLLSNQPQHF.